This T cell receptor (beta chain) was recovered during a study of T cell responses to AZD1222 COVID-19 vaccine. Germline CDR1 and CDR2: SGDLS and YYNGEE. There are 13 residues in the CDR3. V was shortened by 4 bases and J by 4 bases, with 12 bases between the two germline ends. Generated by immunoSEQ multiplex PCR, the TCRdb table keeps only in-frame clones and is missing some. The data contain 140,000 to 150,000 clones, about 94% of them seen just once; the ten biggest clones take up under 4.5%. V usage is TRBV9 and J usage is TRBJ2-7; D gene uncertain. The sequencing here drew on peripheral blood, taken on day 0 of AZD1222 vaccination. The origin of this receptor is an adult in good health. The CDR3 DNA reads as TGTGCCAGCAGCAGGAGTGGCTCATACGAGCAGTACTTC. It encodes CASSRSGSYEQYF.